This TCR beta chain emerged from a study of blood T cell repertoires in COVID-19. Study details: From the United States, Italy and Spain came samples of acute and convalescent COVID-19. PBMCs, B-cell-depleted T cells, or T cells were the source of the cDNA or gDNA that made up the material.

The CDR3 is 15 residues long. V lost 5 bases and J lost 15; bases outside the gene matches: 14. The V gene's germline CDR1 is SEHNR and CDR2 FQNEAQ (reference sequence). In the authors' workflow: It was from reference gene primer amplification that nucleated cell counts were estimated. The assay was immunoSEQ multiplex PCR, and TCRdb's table has in-frame clones only and misses some. V, J and clone size are those of that table, while D and trimming were read from the DNA. The sample lists approximately 70,000 clones, about nine tenths occurring once. The receptor comes from a human donor with active COVID-19. The donor label of this sample is uncertain. The chain uses TRBV7-9 and TRBJ2-1; 12 nucleotides line up with TRBD2. Material for sequencing was peripheral blood. The CDR3: CASSDRGTSGREGFF. CDR3 in DNA: TGTGCCAGCAGCGACCGGGGGACTAGCGGGCGCGAGGGGTTCTTC.